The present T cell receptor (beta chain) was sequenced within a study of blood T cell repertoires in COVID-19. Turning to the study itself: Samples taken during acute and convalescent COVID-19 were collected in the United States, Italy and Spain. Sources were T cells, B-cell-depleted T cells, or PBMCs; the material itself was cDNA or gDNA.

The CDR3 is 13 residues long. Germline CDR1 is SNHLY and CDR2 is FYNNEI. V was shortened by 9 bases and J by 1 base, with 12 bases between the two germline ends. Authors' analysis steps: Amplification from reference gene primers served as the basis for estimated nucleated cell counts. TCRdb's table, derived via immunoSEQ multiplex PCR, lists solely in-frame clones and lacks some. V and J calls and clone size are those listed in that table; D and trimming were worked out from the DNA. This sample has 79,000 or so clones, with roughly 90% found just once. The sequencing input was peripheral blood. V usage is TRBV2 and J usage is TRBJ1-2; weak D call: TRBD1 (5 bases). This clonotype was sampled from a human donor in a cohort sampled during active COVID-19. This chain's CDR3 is CARTRDFNYGYTF. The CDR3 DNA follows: TGTGCCAGAACTCGGGACTTTAACTATGGCTACACCTTC. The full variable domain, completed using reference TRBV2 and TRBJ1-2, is EPEVTQTPSHQVTQMGQEVILRCVPISNHLYFYWYRQILGQKVEFLVSFYNNEISEKSEIFDDQFSVERPDGSNFTLKIRSTKLEDSAMYFCARTRDFNYGYTFGSGTRLTVV.